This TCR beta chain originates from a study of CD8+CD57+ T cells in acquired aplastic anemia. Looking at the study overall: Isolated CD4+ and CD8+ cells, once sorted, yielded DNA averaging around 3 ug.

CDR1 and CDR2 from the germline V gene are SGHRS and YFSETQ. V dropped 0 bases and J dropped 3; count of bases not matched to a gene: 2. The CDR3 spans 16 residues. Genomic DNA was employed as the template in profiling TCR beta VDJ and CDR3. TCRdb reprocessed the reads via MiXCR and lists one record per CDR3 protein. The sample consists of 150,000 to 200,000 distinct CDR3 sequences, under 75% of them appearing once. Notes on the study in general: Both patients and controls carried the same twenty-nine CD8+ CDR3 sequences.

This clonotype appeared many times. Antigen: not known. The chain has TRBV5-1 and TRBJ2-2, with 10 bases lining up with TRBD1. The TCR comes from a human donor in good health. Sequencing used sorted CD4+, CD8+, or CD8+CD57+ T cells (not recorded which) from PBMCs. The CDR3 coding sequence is TGCGCCAGCAGCTTGGGGACAGGGGGATACACCGGGGAGCTGTTTTTT. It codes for CASSLGTGGYTGELFF.